This T cell receptor beta chain emerged from a study of blood T cell repertoires in COVID-19. About the research overall: Both acute and convalescent COVID-19 samples were obtained from the United States, Italy and Spain. Sources were T cells, B-cell-depleted T cells, or PBMCs; the material itself was cDNA or gDNA.

This CDR3 spans 14 amino acids. Germline CDR1 and CDR2: SQVTM and ANQGSEA. V lost 6 bases to trimming and J lost 5 bases; unmatched junction nucleotides: 12. Per the original data handling: Cell counts per sample came from amplifying reference gene primers. Only in-frame clones appear in the TCRdb table, and some are missing; sequencing was by immunoSEQ multiplex PCR. V, J and clone size derive from that table, while D and trimming were established from the DNA sequence. This sample has tens of thousands of clones, with 85% to 90% found just once. This chain connects TRBV29-1 to TRBJ1-1; TRBD1 agrees at 7 bases. The sample comprised peripheral blood. This sequence originates from a man in his 60s with acute or convalescent COVID-19. CDR3 in amino acids: CSVNPGTDGTEAFF. The DNA for the CDR3 is TGCAGCGTCAACCCCGGGACAGACGGTACTGAAGCTTTCTTT.